This T cell receptor beta chain derives from a study of T cell responses to AZD1222 COVID-19 vaccine. Repertoires were generated with immunoSEQ multiplex PCR, while TCRdb's copy carries only in-frame clones and drops some. Found here are 130,000 or so clones, approximately 90% of them singletons; the top ten hold over 8%. The CDR3 runs 15 residues. V was pared by 5 bases and J by 0 bases, with 12 bases between. Germline CDR1 KGHSH, CDR2 LQKENI. Concerning this clone itself: The antigen remains undetermined.

General observations from the study: Spike-specific TCRs gained breadth and depth after people received two AZD1222 doses. Donor demographics were predominantly white British with a female majority; clonal diversity may be underestimated.

This clonotype was sampled from an adult who received the AZD1222 COVID-19 vaccine. Here the sequenced sample was peripheral blood, taken 28 days after the second AZD1222 dose. The chain has TRBV18 and TRBJ2-3, with D perhaps TRBD1 or TRBD2 (5 bases each). This chain's CDR3 is CASSSSRDSTDTQYF. In DNA form, the CDR3 reads TGTGCCAGCTCATCCTCCCGGGACAGCACAGATACGCAGTATTTT.